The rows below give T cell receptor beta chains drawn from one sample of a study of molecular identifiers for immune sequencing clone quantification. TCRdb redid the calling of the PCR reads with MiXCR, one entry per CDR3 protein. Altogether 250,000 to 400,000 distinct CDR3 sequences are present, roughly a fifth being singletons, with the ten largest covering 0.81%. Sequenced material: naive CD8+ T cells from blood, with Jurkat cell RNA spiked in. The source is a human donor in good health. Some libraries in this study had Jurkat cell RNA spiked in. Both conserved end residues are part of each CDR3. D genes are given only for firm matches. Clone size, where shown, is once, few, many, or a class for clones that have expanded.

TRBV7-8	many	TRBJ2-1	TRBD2	CASSAPASGDNEQFF	TGTGCCAGCAGCGCACCCGCAAGCGGGGACAATGAGCAGTTCTTC
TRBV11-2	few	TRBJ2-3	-	CASSLLWAGPDTQYF	TGTGCCAGCAGCTTACTTTGGGCAGGTCCAGATACGCAGTATTTT
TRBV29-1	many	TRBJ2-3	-	CSVEYGDGVPDTQYF	TGCAGCGTTGAATATGGGGACGGAGTCCCAGATACGCAGTATTTT
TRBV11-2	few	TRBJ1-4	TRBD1	CASSDWTGRTEKLFF	TGTGCCAGCAGCGACTGGACAGGGAGAACTGAAAAACTGTTTTTT
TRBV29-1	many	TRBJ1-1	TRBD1	CSVAEGATEAFF	TGCAGCGTTGCCGAGGGGGCCACTGAAGCTTTCTTT
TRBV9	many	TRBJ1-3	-	CASSASDGRSGNTIYF	TGTGCCAGCAGCGCTTCCGACGGCCGCTCTGGAAACACCATATATTTT
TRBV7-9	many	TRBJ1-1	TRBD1	CASSFSGGRDTEAFF	TGTGCCAGCAGCTTTTCAGGGGGAAGGGATACTGAAGCTTTCTTT
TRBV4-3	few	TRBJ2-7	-	CASSSGFSSYEQYF	TGCGCCAGCAGTTCCGGATTCAGCTCCTACGAGCAGTACTTC
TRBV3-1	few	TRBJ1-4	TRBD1	CASSPVTGANEKLFF	TGTGCCAGCAGCCCTGTTACAGGGGCTAATGAAAAACTGTTTTTT
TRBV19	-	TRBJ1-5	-	CASSIADNYPQPQHF	TGTGCCAGTAGTATTGCGGACAATTACCCTCAGCCCCAGCATTTT
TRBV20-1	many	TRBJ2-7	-	CSATGLPGYEQYF	TGCAGTGCCACGGGACTTCCGGGATACGAGCAGTACTTC
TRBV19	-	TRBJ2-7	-	CASSQRGLSYEQYF	TGTGCCAGTAGCCAGCGAGGCCTCTCCTACGAGCAGTACTTC
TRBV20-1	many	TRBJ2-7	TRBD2	CSARPRGAYEQYF	TGCAGTGCTAGACCCCGGGGGGCCTACGAGCAGTACTTC
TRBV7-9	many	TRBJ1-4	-	CASSLVGWKATNEKLFF	TGTGCCAGCAGCTTAGTGGGGTGGAAAGCAACTAATGAAAAACTGTTTTTT
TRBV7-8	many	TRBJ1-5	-	CASSPSRGIYSNQPQHF	TGTGCCAGCAGCCCCTCCCGGGGGATTTATAGCAATCAGCCCCAGCATTTT
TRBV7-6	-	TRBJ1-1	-	CAGSLGDAEAFF	TGTGCCGGCAGCTTAGGAGACGCTGAAGCTTTCTTT
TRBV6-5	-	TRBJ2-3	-	CASSYSEGRADTQYF	TGTGCCAGCAGTTACTCAGAGGGGCGAGCAGATACGCAGTATTTT
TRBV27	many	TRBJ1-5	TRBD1	CASSLSQGGNQPQHF	TGTGCCAGCAGTTTGTCCCAGGGGGGGAATCAGCCCCAGCATTTT
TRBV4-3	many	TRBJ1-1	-	CASSQGRGWGTEAFF	TGCGCCAGCAGCCAAGGCAGGGGCTGGGGAACTGAAGCTTTCTTT
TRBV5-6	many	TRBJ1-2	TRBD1	CASSLESGGKDGYTF	TGTGCCAGCAGCTTGGAATCAGGGGGCAAGGATGGCTACACCTTC
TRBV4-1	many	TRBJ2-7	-	CASSQGPAEDYEQYF	TGCGCCAGCAGCCAGGGCCCCGCGGAGGACTACGAGCAGTACTTC
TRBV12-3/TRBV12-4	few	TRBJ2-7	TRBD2	CAISEAGSPYEQYF	TGTGCCATCAGTGAAGCGGGATCCCCCTACGAGCAGTACTTC
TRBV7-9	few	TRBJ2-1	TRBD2	CASSNPTGTSGRGSYNEQFF	TGTGCCAGCAGCAACCCAACGGGGACTAGCGGTCGGGGGTCCTACAATGAGCAGTTCTTC
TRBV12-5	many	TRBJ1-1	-	CASGLFGIEDTEAFF	TGTGCTAGTGGTTTGTTTGGGATAGAAGACACTGAAGCTTTCTTT
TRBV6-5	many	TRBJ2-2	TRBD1	CASSPTPGQGAGGELFF	TGTGCCAGCAGCCCTACACCGGGACAGGGGGCCGGCGGGGAGCTGTTTTTT
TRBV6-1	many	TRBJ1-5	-	CASSEEVTYPLEPQHF	TGTGCCAGCAGTGAAGAGGTCACCTACCCTCTTGAACCCCAGCATTTT
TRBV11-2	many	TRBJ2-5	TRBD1	CASSFGDSLQETQYF	TGTGCCAGCAGCTTTGGGGACAGCTTACAAGAGACCCAGTACTTC
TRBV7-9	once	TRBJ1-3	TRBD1	CASSGTDDGNTIYF	TGTGCCAGCAGTGGGACAGACGACGGAAACACCATATATTTT
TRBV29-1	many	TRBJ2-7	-	CSVGPGTRGGSYEQYF	TGCAGCGTCGGACCCGGGACCAGGGGTGGTAGCTACGAGCAGTACTTC
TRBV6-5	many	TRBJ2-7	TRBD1	CASSYVAGGDPYEQYF	TGTGCCAGCAGTTACGTCGCAGGGGGCGATCCCTACGAGCAGTACTTC
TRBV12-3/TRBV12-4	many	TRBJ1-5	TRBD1	CASRTGGGQPQHF	TGTGCCAGCAGAACAGGGGGGGGTCAGCCCCAGCATTTT
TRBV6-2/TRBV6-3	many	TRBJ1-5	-	CASSLQPSPQHF	TGTGCCAGCAGTTTACAGCCCAGTCCCCAGCATTTT
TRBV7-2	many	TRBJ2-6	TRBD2	CASSPGRTSTGANVLTF	TGTGCCAGCAGCCCCGGGAGGACCTCCACTGGGGCCAACGTCCTGACTTTC
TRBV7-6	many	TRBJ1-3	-	CASSFGDSGNTIYF	TGTGCCAGCAGCTTTGGAGACTCTGGAAACACCATATATTTT
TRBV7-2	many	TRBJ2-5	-	CASSFFTPPGRKETQYF	TGTGCCAGCAGCTTTTTCACCCCCCCCGGCAGAAAAGAGACCCAGTACTTC
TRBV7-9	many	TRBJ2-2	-	CASSPSVGDTGELFF	TGTGCCAGCAGCCCCTCCGTGGGGGATACCGGGGAGCTGTTTTTT
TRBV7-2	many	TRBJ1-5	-	CASSADPSYQPQHF	TGTGCCAGCAGCGCGGACCCGAGCTATCAGCCCCAGCATTTT
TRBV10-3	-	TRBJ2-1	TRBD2	CAISEASGGAVEFF	TGTGCCATCAGTGAGGCAAGCGGGGGGGCCGTGGAGTTCTTC
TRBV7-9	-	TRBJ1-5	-	CASSSRGQPQHF	TGTGCCAGCAGCTCCCGGGGGCAGCCCCAGCATTTT
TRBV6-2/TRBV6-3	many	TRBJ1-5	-	CASSLWTDNQPQHF	TGTGCCAGCAGTTTATGGACAGACAATCAGCCCCAGCATTTT
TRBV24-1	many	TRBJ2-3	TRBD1	CATSDPGTGTGTDTQYF	TGTGCCACCAGTGATCCGGGGACGGGGACAGGCACAGATACGCAGTATTTT
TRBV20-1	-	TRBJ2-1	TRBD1	CSARVSGTAYSEQFF	TGCAGTGCTAGAGTTTCGGGGACAGCCTACAGTGAGCAGTTCTTC
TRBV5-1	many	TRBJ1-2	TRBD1	CASSRTTGIGYGYTF	TGCGCCAGCAGCCGAACGACAGGGATCGGCTATGGCTACACCTTC
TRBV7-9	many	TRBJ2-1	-	CASSPPGLLGDEQFF	TGTGCCAGCAGCCCGCCGGGACTCCTGGGCGATGAGCAGTTCTTC
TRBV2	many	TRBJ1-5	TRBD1	CASSEARGQAQPQHF	TGTGCCAGCAGTGAAGCCCGCGGACAGGCACAGCCCCAGCATTTT
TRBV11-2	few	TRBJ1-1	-	CASSPLRGVISTEAFF	TGTGCCAGCAGCCCACTCCGAGGGGTCATATCGACTGAAGCTTTCTTT
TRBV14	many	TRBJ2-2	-	CASSQGRGPLEGELFF	TGTGCCAGCAGCCAAGGACGCGGGCCCCTCGAAGGGGAGCTGTTTTTT
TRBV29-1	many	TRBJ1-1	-	CSVLYLNTEAFF	TGCAGCGTCCTATATCTGAACACTGAAGCTTTCTTT
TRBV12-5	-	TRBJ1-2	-	CASGLVQVTDKFF	TGTGCTAGTGGTTTGGTACAGGTTACCGACAAATTCTTC
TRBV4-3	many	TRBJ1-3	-	CASSQGPAVSGNTIYF	TGCGCCAGCAGCCAAGGCCCGGCCGTCTCTGGAAACACCATATATTTT
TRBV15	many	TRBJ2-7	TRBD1	CATSRVGQGVPYEQYF	TGTGCCACCAGCAGAGTAGGACAGGGGGTTCCCTACGAGCAGTACTTC
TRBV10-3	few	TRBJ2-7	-	CAIQEFAGLLYEQYF	TGTGCCATACAAGAATTCGCAGGGCTACTCTACGAGCAGTACTTC